Sequencing of this T cell receptor (beta chain) was carried out in a study of neurological immune-mediated disorders. 2 million unsorted PBMCs were stored in RNAlater at -80 °C before RNA extraction. This CDR3 spans 16 amino acids. Trimming at V came to 5 bases and at J to 0 bases, leaving 7 bases not matched to a gene. Findings of the study overall: Grouping of repertoires by phylogeny put those of 18 of 34 multiple sclerosis patients into a single related-CDR3 cluster, a possible signature.

Each TCR transcript was tagged with a 10-nucleotide random UMI during 5'RACE. TCRdb re-called the 5' RACE reads through MiXCR, storing one row per CDR3 protein. The table has some 86,000 distinct CDR3 sequences, approximately 2.4% seen once; the top ten hold about 1.1%. In its sample, this clonotype was seen many times. What it recognizes is unknown. The sample comprised PBMCs. The chain is built from TRBV12-3 or TRBV12-4 and TRBJ2-1, with 7 bases lining up with TRBD2. This clonotype was sampled from a woman under 40 with multiple sclerosis. CDR3 DNA: TGTGCCAGCAGTCGGAACGGGAGGAGCTCCTACAATGAGCAGTTCTTC. As protein: CASSRNGRSSYNEQFF.